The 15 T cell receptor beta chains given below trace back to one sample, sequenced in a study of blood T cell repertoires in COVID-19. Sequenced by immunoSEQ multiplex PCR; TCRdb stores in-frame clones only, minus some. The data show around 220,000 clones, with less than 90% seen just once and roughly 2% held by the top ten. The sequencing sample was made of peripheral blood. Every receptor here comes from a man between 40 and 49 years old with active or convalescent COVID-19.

The CDR3 spells CASSPTAGGLTYGYTF. The CDR3 DNA is TGTGCCAGCAGCCCAACCGCAGGGGGATTAACCTATGGCTACACCTTC. The chain couples TRBV5-6 to TRBJ1-2; 7 bases fit TRBD1. Germline CDR1 and CDR2: SGHDT and YYEEEE. J gave up 4 bases and V 4 bases, and 13 bases lay outside the gene matches. The CDR3 runs to 16 residues.

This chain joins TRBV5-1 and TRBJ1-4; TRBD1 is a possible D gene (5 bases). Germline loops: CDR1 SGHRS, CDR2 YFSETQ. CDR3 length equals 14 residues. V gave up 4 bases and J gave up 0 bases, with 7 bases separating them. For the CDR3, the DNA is TGCGCCAGCAGCATAGGGGCAACTAATGAAAAACTGTTTTTT. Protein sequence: CASSIGATNEKLFF.

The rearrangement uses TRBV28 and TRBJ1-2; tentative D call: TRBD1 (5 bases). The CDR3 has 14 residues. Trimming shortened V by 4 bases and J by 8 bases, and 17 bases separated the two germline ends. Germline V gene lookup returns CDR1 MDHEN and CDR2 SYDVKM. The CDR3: CASSSQRGGRGYTF. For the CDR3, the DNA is TGTGCCAGCAGTTCCCAGCGGGGGGGGAGAGGCTACACCTTC.

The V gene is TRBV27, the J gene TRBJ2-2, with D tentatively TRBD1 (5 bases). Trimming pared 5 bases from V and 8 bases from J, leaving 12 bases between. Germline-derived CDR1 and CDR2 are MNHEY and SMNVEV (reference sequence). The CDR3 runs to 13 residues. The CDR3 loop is CASSAWTTGELFF. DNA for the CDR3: TGTGCCAGCAGTGCGTGGACAACAGGGGAGCTGTTTTTT.

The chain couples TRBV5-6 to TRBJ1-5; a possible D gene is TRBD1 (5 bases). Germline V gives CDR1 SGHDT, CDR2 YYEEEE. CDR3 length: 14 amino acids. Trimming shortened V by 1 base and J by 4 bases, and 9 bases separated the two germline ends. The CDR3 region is CASSLIRGNQPQHF. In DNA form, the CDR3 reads TGTGCCAGCAGCTTGATAAGGGGTAATCAGCCCCAGCATTTT.

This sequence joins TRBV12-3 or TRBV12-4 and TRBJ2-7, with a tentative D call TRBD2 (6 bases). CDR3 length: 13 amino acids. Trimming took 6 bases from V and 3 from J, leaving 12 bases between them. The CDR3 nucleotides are TGTGCCAGCAGGGCTGGAGGGAGCTACGAGCAGTACTTC. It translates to CASRAGGSYEQYF.

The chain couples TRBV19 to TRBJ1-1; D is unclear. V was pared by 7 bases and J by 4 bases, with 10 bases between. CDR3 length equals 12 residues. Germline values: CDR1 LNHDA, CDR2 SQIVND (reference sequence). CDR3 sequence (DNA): TGTGCCAGTACCACCGGTGGCACTGAAGCTTTCTTT. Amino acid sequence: CASTTGGTEAFF.

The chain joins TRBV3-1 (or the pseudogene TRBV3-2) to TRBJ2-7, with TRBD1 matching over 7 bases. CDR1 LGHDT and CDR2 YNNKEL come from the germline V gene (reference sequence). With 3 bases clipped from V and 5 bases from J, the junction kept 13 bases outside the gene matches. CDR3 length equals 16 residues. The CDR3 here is CASSHQAQGKVHEQYF. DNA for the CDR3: TGTGCCAGCAGCCACCAGGCACAGGGGAAAGTCCACGAGCAGTACTTC.

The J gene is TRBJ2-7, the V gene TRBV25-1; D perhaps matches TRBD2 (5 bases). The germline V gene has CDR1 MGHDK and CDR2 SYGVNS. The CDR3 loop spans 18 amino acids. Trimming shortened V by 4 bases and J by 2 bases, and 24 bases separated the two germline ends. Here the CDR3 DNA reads TGTGCCAGCAGTGGACAATCCAACGGGGTTCTGGAGACCTACGAGCAGTACTTC. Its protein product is CASSGQSNGVLETYEQYF.

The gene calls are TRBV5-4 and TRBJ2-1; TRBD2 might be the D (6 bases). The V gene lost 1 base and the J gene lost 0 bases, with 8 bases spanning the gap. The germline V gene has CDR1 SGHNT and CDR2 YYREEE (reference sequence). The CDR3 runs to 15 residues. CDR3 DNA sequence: TGTGCCAGCAGCTTGACGGGAGCCTCCTACAATGAGCAGTTCTTC. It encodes CASSLTGASYNEQFF. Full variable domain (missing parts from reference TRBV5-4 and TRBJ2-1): ETGVTQSPTHLIKTRGQQVTLRCSSQSGHNTVSWYQQALGQGPQFIFQYYREEENGRGNFPPRFSGLQFPNYSSELNVNALELDDSALYLCASSLTGASYNEQFFGPGTRLTVL.

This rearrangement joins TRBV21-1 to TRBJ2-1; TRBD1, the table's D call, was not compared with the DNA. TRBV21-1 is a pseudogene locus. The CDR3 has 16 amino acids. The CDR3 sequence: CASSKVRQGASNEQFF. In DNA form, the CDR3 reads TGTGCCAGCAGCAAAGTTCGGCAGGGGGCAAGCAATGAGCAGTTCTTC.

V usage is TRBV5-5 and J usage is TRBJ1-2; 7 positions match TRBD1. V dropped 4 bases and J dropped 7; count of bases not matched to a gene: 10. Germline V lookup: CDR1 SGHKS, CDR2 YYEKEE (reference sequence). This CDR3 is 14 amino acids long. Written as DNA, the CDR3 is TGTGCCAGCAGCCCGATCGGGACAGACGCTGGCTACACCTTC. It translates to CASSPIGTDAGYTF.

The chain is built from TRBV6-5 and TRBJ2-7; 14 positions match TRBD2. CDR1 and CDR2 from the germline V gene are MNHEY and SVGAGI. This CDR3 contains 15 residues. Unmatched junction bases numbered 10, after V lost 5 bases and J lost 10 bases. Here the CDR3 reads CASSPRGLAGGQQYF. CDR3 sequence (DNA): TGTGCCAGCAGTCCCCGAGGACTAGCGGGAGGTCAACAGTACTTC.

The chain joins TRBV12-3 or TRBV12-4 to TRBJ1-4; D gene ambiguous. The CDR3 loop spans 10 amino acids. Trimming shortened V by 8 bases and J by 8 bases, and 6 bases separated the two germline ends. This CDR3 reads CASRGEKLFF. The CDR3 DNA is TGTGCCAGCCGCGGGGAAAAACTGTTTTTT.

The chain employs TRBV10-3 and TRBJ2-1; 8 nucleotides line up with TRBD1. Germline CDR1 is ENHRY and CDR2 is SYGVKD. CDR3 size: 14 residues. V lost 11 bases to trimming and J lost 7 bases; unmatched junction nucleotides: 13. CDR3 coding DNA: TGTGCCTCCAGCGACGACAGGGGCGGGAATGAGCAGTTCTTC. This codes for CASSDDRGGNEQFF.